This TCR beta chain was identified in a study of T cells in Graves' hyperthyroidism and ophthalmopathy. Amplification yielded TCR beta CDR3 regions, with RNA transcripts as the source. Primed by the HTBI set, a first-round RT-PCR was run on the TCR CDR3. MiXCR, applied by TCRdb to the multiplex PCR reads, yields one record per CDR3 protein. Altogether 370,000 or so distinct CDR3 sequences are present, approximately 12% being singletons, with the ten largest covering 20% to 25%. Germline lookup yields CDR1 GTSNPN and CDR2 SVGIG (reference sequence). V lost 1 base and J lost 4, with 9 bases in between. This CDR3 has 13 residues. In its sample, this clonotype was seen many times.

This chain joins TRBV30 and TRBJ2-3; D is uncertain. The sequenced sample consisted of blood. This TCR was recovered from a man aged 25 to 45 with Graves' hyperthyroidism that later progressed to Graves' ophthalmopathy. The CDR3 loop is CAWSDLGADTQYF. CDR3 nucleotides: TGTGCCTGGAGTGACCTTGGGGCAGATACGCAGTATTTT.